A selection of T cell receptor beta chains follows, all from one sample in a study of blood T cell repertoires in COVID-19. Produced via immunoSEQ multiplex PCR; TCRdb's table is partial and in-frame only. This repertoire shows approximately 170,000 clones, 80% to 85% found once; its top ten account for roughly 8%. The sample taken for sequencing was PBMCs or T cells enriched from blood (not recorded which). Receptors originate from a woman in her fifties or sixties who had recovered from COVID-19. The CDR3 runs from the conserved cysteine through the conserved F or W. A D gene is named only where the DNA matches it firmly. Only some rows state a clone size, as once, few, many or a class for expanded clones.

CDR3nt | CDR3aa | j_gene | v_gene | d_gene | abundance
TGTGCCAGCAGCCATCAGGGTCCTCGAAACACCATATATTTT | CASSHQGPRNTIYF | TRBJ1-3 | TRBV4-2 | - | -
TGTGCCACCAGCAGAGATAGAGCAGGGGCCATATCCGGGGAGCTGTTTTTT | CATSRDRAGAISGELFF | TRBJ2-2 | TRBV15 | - | -
TGTGCCATCAGTGTCGGGGGGGTGACGGACACTGAAGCTTTCTTT | CAISVGGVTDTEAFF | TRBJ1-1 | TRBV10-3 | - | -
TGTGCCAGCAGTGAATCGGCGGGATACGGGACAGAGACCCAGTACTTC | CASSESAGYGTETQYF | TRBJ2-5 | TRBV25-1 | - | -
TGTGCCAGCAGCAAAGGGATGGGTAGGGGTGGAAAAGGGGCCAACGTCCTGACTTTC | CASSKGMGRGGKGANVLTF | TRBJ2-6 | TRBV21-1 | - | -
TGTGCCAGCAACTACAGGGGGAATTCACCCCTCCACTTT | CASNYRGNSPLHF | TRBJ1-6 | TRBV2 | TRBD1 | -
TGTGCCAGCTCACCTCTCGGTCCCGGGGGGAATCAGCCCCAGCATTTT | CASSPLGPGGNQPQHF | TRBJ1-5 | TRBV18 | - | -
TGTGCCTCCTGGGAGGGGTCCGCTAACTATGGCTACACCTTC | CASWEGSANYGYTF | TRBJ1-2 | TRBV6-5 | - | few
TGTGCCATCGGGAAGACTGAAGCTTTCTTT | CAIGKTEAFF | TRBJ1-1 | TRBV6-5 | - | -
TGTGCCAGCAGTTTATTCCAGACAGGGGCGAACATTCAGTACTTC | CASSLFQTGANIQYF | TRBJ2-4 | TRBV27 | TRBD1 | few
TGTGCCAGCTCAGAGACTGGGTTAGCCAATTCACCCCTCCACTTT | CASSETGLANSPLHF | TRBJ1-6 | TRBV18 | - | -
TGCGCCAGCAGCTTGGCCGTGGCAAACCGAGCGGGAGGGTACACAGATACGCAGTATTTT | CASSLAVANRAGGYTDTQYF | TRBJ2-3 | TRBV5-1 | TRBD2 | -
TGTGCCAGCAGTTACGGACTAGCGGGAACCGGGGAGCTGTTTTTT | CASSYGLAGTGELFF | TRBJ2-2 | TRBV28 | TRBD2 | few
TGTGCCAGCAGACCCACAGGGAAGGGCAATCAGCCCCAGCATTTT | CASRPTGKGNQPQHF | TRBJ1-5 | TRBV27 | - | -
TGTGCCAGCACCAGGGTGGGGGGTTTTAATCAGCCCCAGCATTTT | CASTRVGGFNQPQHF | TRBJ1-5 | TRBV6-5 | - | -
TGTGCCATCGCGGGGACAGGAACCTACGAGCAGTACTTC | CAIAGTGTYEQYF | TRBJ2-7 | TRBV10-3 | TRBD1 | -
TGTGCCACCAGTGACAGTGAAAACTATGGCTACACCTTC | CATSDSENYGYTF | TRBJ1-2 | TRBV24-1 | - | -
TGTGCCAGCAGCGCCATTCAGGCCCGCACTGAAGCTTTCTTT | CASSAIQARTEAFF | TRBJ1-1 | TRBV9 | - | -
TGTGCCACCAGTCCCAGAGGTCGCGCCAGCCACAATGAGCAGTTCTTC | CATSPRGRASHNEQFF | TRBJ2-1 | TRBV24-1 | - | -
TGTGCCAGCTCACCGGGGGCCCGATCCGGTAATTCACCCCTCCACTTT | CASSPGARSGNSPLHF | TRBJ1-6 | TRBV18 | - | -
TGTGCCACCAGCCCAGGGCCCTCACCCCTCCACTTT | CATSPGPSPLHF | TRBJ1-6 | TRBV15 | - | -
TGTGCCACCAGCATTGGCCACAGTTACGAGCAGTACTTC | CATSIGHSYEQYF | TRBJ2-7 | TRBV15 | - | -
TGTGCCAGCAGCCAAGATTACGGGACTAGCGGAATTTACGAGCAGTACTTC | CASSQDYGTSGIYEQYF | TRBJ2-7 | TRBV3-1/TRBV3-2 | TRBD2 | -
TGTGCCAGCGGGACAGGGGGGTCCTACAATGAGCAGTTCTTC | CASGTGGSYNEQFF | TRBJ2-1 | TRBV6-5 | TRBD1 | few
TGTGCCAGCAGCTTAGATCGGGACACTGAAGCTTTCTTT | CASSLDRDTEAFF | TRBJ1-1 | TRBV11-3 | - | once
TGCGCCAGCAGCCAAGGGAGGGATGGAGCCTCTGGGGCCAACGTCCTGACTTTC | CASSQGRDGASGANVLTF | TRBJ2-6 | TRBV4-3 | - | -
TGTGCCAGCAGCCACACGGGACTAGCGGGAGTTGGGACCGGGGAGCTGTTTTTT | CASSHTGLAGVGTGELFF | TRBJ2-2 | TRBV14 | TRBD2 | -
TGTGCCAGCTCACCGGACAGGGACGGTCAGCCCCAGCATTTT | CASSPDRDGQPQHF | TRBJ1-5 | TRBV18 | TRBD1 | -
TGTGCCAGCAGCTTAGGGCTAGCCCCCTATTTT | CASSLGLAPYF | TRBJ2-3 | TRBV11-2 | - | -
TGCAGTGCTAGTAAGACTAGCGGGGGGGCAGATACGCAGTATTTT | CSASKTSGGADTQYF | TRBJ2-3 | TRBV20-1 | TRBD2 | -
TGTGCCAGTAGTAGGGACAGCCGAACCGTCGCTTTCTTT | CASSRDSRTVAFF | TRBJ1-1 | TRBV19 | TRBD1 | -
TGTGCCAGCTCACAAACAGGGGAGCGTGGCTACACCTTC | CASSQTGERGYTF | TRBJ1-2 | TRBV18 | TRBD1 | -
TGTGCCAGCACGAGCGGGAGTTTGAACACCGGGGAGCTGTTTTTT | CASTSGSLNTGELFF | TRBJ2-2 | TRBV7-2 | TRBD2 | -
TGCGCCAGCAGCCAAGATCCCCCCTCGGGGCTAGCGGGATCCTACGAGCAGTACTTC | CASSQDPPSGLAGSYEQYF | TRBJ2-7 | TRBV4-3 | TRBD2 | -
TGTGCCAGCAGTTTTCAGGGGTTCCGGGCTGAAAAACTGTTTTTT | CASSFQGFRAEKLFF | TRBJ1-4 | TRBV28 | - | -
TGTGCCAGCAGCAAAGAGCCGCAGGGGGCCCCCCAAGAGACCCAGTACTTC | CASSKEPQGAPQETQYF | TRBJ2-5 | TRBV21-1 | - | -
TGTGCCAGTTCCACTCCGTGGGGAGACACAGATACGCAGTATTTT | CASSTPWGDTDTQYF | TRBJ2-3 | TRBV27 | - | -
TGTGCCAGCAGCTTAGCACAAACCAATGAGCAGTTCTTC | CASSLAQTNEQFF | TRBJ2-1 | TRBV7-9 | - | -
TGTGCCAGCAGTGACTCCGGGTTCATCGGGTACGAGCAGTACTTC | CASSDSGFIGYEQYF | TRBJ2-7 | TRBV6-4 | - | -
TGTGCCAGCAGCTTAGGGGCGGGAGTGGGAGATACGCAGTATTTT | CASSLGAGVGDTQYF | TRBJ2-3 | TRBV7-3 | TRBD2 | -
TGTGCCACCAGTGATTTGGGGTCGGGGGGGAACATCTACGAGCAGTACTTC | CATSDLGSGGNIYEQYF | TRBJ2-7 | TRBV24-1 | TRBD2 | -
TGTGCCAGTAGAAGTCGGGCAGGGCCTAACTATGGCTACACCTTC | CASRSRAGPNYGYTF | TRBJ1-2 | TRBV19 | - | few
TGTGCCAGCAGCTTAACCCCCACAGGGATGAACACCGGGGAGCTGTTTTTT | CASSLTPTGMNTGELFF | TRBJ2-2 | TRBV7-3 | - | -
TGTGCCAGCAGTGAACTCGGACACCGTGAAGCTTTCTTT | CASSELGHREAFF | TRBJ1-1 | TRBV6-1 | - | -
TGTGCCAGCAGCCCCTCGGGCGGAGGGGCTAACTATGGCTACACCTTC | CASSPSGGGANYGYTF | TRBJ1-2 | TRBV9 | - | -
TGTGCCAGCAGAGGGGGCAGTGAGCAGTTCTTC | CASRGGSEQFF | TRBJ2-1 | TRBV12-3/TRBV12-4 | TRBD1 | -
TGTGCCAGCAGCGTTGAAGGCGGCCCTAGCACAGATACGCAGTATTTT | CASSVEGGPSTDTQYF | TRBJ2-3 | TRBV9 | - | -
TGTGCCAGCAGCTTTCAGCGGGGGGTGATAACCGGGGAGCTGTTTTTT | CASSFQRGVITGELFF | TRBJ2-2 | TRBV11-2 | TRBD2 | -
TGTGCCAGCAGTGACCCGGGACAGGGCTCGAATGAGCAGTTCTTC | CASSDPGQGSNEQFF | TRBJ2-1 | TRBV6-1 | TRBD1 | -